This TCR beta chain was sequenced during a study of T-cell reconstitution after alpha-beta-depleted transplantation in children. This clonotype was detected ten times or more. Unique molecular identifiers were incorporated into the prepared TCRbeta library. One entry per CDR3 protein, called by TCRdb with MiXCR from the PCR reads. This table has about 460,000 distinct CDR3 sequences, roughly an eighth appearing once. The CDR3 runs 13 residues. With 5 bases clipped from V and 5 bases from J, the junction kept 5 bases outside the gene matches. The source material was PBMCs from the stem cell graft donor, sampled from the stem cell graft. The chain links TRBV12-3 or TRBV12-4 to TRBJ1-1; 7 bases are a match to TRBD1. This TCR came from a human donor who donated a stem cell graft to a child with combined immunodeficiency. CDR3 protein: CASSIQGPTEAFF. The CDR3 bases are TGTGCCAGCAGTATACAGGGGCCGACTGAAGCTTTCTTT.